A selection of T cell receptor beta chains follows, all from one sample in a study of PD-1 blockade in classical Hodgkin lymphoma. Sequencing was performed with immunoSEQ multiplex PCR; in TCRdb, only in-frame clones are kept and a portion is missing. Of under 40,000 clones listed, around 80% are singletons. The sequenced sample was peripheral blood mononuclear cells (PBMCs), obtained before the second cycle of nivolumab. All receptors come from a human donor with classical Hodgkin lymphoma. Each CDR3 is given with its conserved first and last residue. A D gene is named only where the DNA matches it firmly. The size entry is marked missing in some rows and otherwise reads once, few, many or a size class.

>.|.|TRBJ2-3|TRBV5-6
CATLRFFSTDTQYF
TGTGCCACCTTGAGATTCTTCAGCACAGATACGCAGTATTTT
>.|.|TRBJ1-1|TRBV12-5
CASGLVLGNTEAFF
TGTGCTAGTGGTTTGGTATTAGGGAACACTGAAGCTTTCTTT
>.|.|TRBJ2-1|TRBV6-5
CASSYLGGAYNEQFF
TGTGCCAGCAGTTACTTAGGGGGGGCCTACAATGAGCAGTTCTTC
>.|.|TRBJ2-2|TRBV11-2
CASSPGSGELFF
TGTGCCAGCAGCCCAGGGTCCGGGGAGCTGTTTTTT
>.|.|TRBJ2-1|TRBV21-1
CAELLAPHREQFF
TGTGCCGAACTGTTGGCCCCTCACAGGGAGCAGTTCTTC
>TRBD2|.|TRBJ2-1|TRBV2
CASSEEAGVGEQFF
TGTGCCAGCAGTGAGGAGGCGGGGGTTGGTGAGCAGTTCTTC
>.|.|TRBJ2-7|TRBV6-1
CASKASYEQYF
TGTGCCAGCAAGGCCTCCTACGAGCAGTACTTC
>.|once|TRBJ2-7|TRBV14
CASSPAGSYEQYF
TGTGCCAGCAGCCCAGCGGGCTCCTACGAGCAGTACTTC
>.|few|TRBJ2-7|TRBV4-3
CASSQTPTYEQYF
TGCGCCAGCAGCCAGACACCCACCTACGAGCAGTACTTC
>.|.|TRBJ1-1|TRBV2
CASSGPGNTEAFF
TGTGCCAGCAGTGGTCCGGGAAACACTGAAGCTTTCTTT
>.|.|TRBJ2-5|TRBV30
CAWRGESRETQYF
TGTGCCTGGAGGGGCGAATCTCGGGAGACCCAGTACTTC
>.|.|TRBJ1-5|TRBV10-1
CARSGQGPSNQPQHF
TGCGCCAGGTCAGGCCAGGGGCCTAGCAATCAGCCCCAGCATTTT
>.|.|TRBJ2-7|TRBV28
CATREPTGSYEQYF
TGTGCCACCCGAGAGCCCACAGGGAGCTACGAGCAGTACTTC
>.|.|TRBJ2-3|TRBV19
CASSLSTDTQYF
TGTGCCAGTAGTCTTAGCACAGATACGCAGTATTTT
>.|many|TRBJ2-1|TRBV30
CALRAWGAEQFF
TGTGCCTTAAGAGCGTGGGGGGCGGAGCAGTTCTTC
>.|.|TRBJ2-7|TRBV5-4
CASSLPADEQYF
TGTGCCAGCAGCCTTCCCGCGGACGAGCAGTACTTC
>TRBD1|.|TRBJ1-1|TRBV6-1
CASSEQGARYTEAFF
TGTGCCAGCAGTGAACAGGGGGCAAGGTACACTGAAGCTTTCTTT
>TRBD2|.|TRBJ2-5|TRBV5-4
CASSALGLAASQETQYF
TGTGCCAGCAGCGCGCTGGGACTAGCGGCCTCCCAAGAGACCCAGTACTTC
>TRBD1|.|TRBJ2-3|TRBV7-9
CASSLDVQGAPPHTDTQYF
TGTGCCAGCAGCTTAGATGTTCAGGGGGCCCCACCACACACAGATACGCAGTATTTT
>.|.|TRBJ1-1|TRBV19
CASSPLGGNTEAFF
TGTGCCAGTAGTCCCTTAGGAGGTAACACTGAAGCTTTCTTT
>.|few|TRBJ2-1|TRBV9
CASSGSGGAEGIAYNEQFF
TGTGCCAGCAGCGGAAGTGGGGGGGCGGAGGGAATCGCCTACAATGAGCAGTTCTTC
>TRBD2|.|TRBJ2-5|TRBV7-2
CASSLETSGGETQYF
TGTGCCAGCAGCTTAGAAACTAGCGGGGGGGAGACCCAGTACTTC
>TRBD1|.|TRBJ1-5|TRBV7-2
CASSFQTGTNQPQHF
TGTGCCAGCAGCTTTCAGACAGGGACGAATCAGCCCCAGCATTTT
>.|once|TRBJ1-1|TRBV7-9
CASSLARSRDGDTEAFF
TGTGCCAGCAGCTTAGCGAGATCGAGGGATGGCGACACTGAAGCTTTCTTT
>TRBD1|.|TRBJ2-3|TRBV9
CASSSDPGTGGRTDTQYF
TGTGCCAGCAGCTCGGACCCCGGGACAGGGGGTAGGACAGATACGCAGTATTTT
>TRBD2|.|TRBJ2-5|TRBV2
CASTGLAGGRETQYF
TGTGCCAGCACAGGACTAGCGGGGGGCCGGGAGACCCAGTACTTC
>TRBD2|once|TRBJ2-3|TRBV7-2
CASSLSSQRGGTDTQYF
TGTGCCAGCAGCTTAAGTAGCCAGCGGGGGGGCACAGATACGCAGTATTTT
>.|.|TRBJ2-6|TRBV6-5
CASSSVGFSGANVLTF
TGTGCCAGCAGTTCGGTCGGCTTCTCTGGGGCCAACGTCCTGACTTTC